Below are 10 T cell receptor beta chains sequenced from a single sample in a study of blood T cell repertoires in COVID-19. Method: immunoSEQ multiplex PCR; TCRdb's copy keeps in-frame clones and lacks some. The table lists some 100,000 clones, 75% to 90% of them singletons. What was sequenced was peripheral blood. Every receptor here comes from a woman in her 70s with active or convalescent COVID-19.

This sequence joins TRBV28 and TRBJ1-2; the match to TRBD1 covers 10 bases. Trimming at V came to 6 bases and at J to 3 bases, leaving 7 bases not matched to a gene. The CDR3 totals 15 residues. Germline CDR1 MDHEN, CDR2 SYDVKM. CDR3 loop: CASSRPGTGDYGYTF. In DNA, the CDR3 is TGTGCCAGCAGCCGCCCGGGGACAGGGGACTATGGCTACACCTTC.

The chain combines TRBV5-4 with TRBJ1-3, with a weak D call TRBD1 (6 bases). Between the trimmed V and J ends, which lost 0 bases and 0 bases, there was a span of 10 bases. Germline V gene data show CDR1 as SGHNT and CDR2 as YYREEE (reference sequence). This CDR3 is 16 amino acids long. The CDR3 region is CASSLGTANSGNTIYF. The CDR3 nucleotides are TGTGCCAGCAGCTTGGGGACAGCCAACTCTGGAAACACCATATATTTT.

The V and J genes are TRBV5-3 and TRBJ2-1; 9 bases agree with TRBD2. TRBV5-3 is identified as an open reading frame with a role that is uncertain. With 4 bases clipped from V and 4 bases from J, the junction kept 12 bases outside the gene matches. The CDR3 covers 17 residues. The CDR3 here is CARSQTPLTSGYNEQFF. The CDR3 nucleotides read TGTGCCAGAAGCCAAACCCCGCTGACTAGCGGATACAATGAGCAGTTCTTC.

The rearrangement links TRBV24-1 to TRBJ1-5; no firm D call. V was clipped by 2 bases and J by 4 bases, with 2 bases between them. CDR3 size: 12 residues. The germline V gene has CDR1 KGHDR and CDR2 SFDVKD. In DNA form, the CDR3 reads TGTGCCACCAGTGATTCGAATCAGCCCCAGCATTTT. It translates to CATSDSNQPQHF.

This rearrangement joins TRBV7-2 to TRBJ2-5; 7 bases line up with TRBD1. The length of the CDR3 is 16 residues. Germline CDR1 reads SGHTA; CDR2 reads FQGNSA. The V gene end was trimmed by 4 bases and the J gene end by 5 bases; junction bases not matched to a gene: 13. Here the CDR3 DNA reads TGTGCCAGCAGCTCAGGGGCACAGGGGTACAGGGAGACCCAGTACTTC. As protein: CASSSGAQGYRETQYF. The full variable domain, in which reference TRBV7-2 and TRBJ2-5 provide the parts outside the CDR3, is GAGVSQSPSNKVTEKGKDVELRCDPISGHTALYWYRQSLGQGLEFLIYFQGNSAPDKSGLPSDRFSAERTGGSVSTLTIQRTQQEDSAVYLCASSSGAQGYRETQYFGPGTRLLVL.

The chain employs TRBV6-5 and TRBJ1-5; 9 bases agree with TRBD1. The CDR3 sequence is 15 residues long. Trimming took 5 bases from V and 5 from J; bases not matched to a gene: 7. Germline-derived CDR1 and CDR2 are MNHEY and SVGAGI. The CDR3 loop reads CASSPDRGLYQPQHF. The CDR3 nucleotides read TGTGCCAGCAGTCCGGACAGGGGTCTCTATCAGCCCCAGCATTTT.

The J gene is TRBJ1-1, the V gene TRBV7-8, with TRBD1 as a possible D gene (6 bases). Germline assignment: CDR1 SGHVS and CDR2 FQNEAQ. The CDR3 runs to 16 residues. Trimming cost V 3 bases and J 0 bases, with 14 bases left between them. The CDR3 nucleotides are TGTGCCAGCAGCTTTCCTGTTGGACAGATGAACACTGAAGCTTTCTTT. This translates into CASSFPVGQMNTEAFF.

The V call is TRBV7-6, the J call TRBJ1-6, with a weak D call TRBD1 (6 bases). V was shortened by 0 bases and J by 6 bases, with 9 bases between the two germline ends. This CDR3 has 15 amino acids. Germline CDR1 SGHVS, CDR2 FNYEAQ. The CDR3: CASSLADSSNSPLHF. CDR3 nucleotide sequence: TGTGCCAGCAGCTTAGCGGACAGCTCTAATTCACCCCTCCACTTT.

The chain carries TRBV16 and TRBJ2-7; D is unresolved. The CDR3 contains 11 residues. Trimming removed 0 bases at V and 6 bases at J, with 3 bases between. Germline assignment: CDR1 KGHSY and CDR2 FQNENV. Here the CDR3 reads CASSQSREQYF. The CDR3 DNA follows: TGTGCCAGCAGCCAATCTCGCGAGCAGTACTTC.

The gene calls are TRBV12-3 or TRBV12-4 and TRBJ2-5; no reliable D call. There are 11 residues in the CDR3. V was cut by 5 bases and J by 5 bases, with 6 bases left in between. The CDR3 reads CASSPGETQYF. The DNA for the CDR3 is TGTGCCAGCAGTCCCGGGGAGACCCAGTACTTC.